Below are 24 T cell receptor beta chains sequenced from a single sample in a study of blood T cell repertoires in COVID-19. Some clones are missing from TCRdb's copy, which holds only in-frame ones; the method was immunoSEQ multiplex PCR. This sample has around 140,000 clones, with roughly four fifths found just once. The specimen sequenced was peripheral blood. These receptors were taken from a human donor with acute or convalescent COVID-19. The donor label of this sample is uncertain.

This chain links TRBV5-1 with TRBJ1-2, with no clear D. The CDR3 spans 16 residues. V lost 0 bases, J lost 0 bases, and 12 bases lay in between. CDR1 SGHRS and CDR2 YFSETQ come from the germline V gene. The CDR3 DNA is TGCGCCAGCAGCTTGGCCATCGAGATCACTAACTATGGCTACACCTTC. Translated: CASSLAIEITNYGYTF.

V is TRBV6-5 and J is TRBJ1-1, with no clear D. The germline gives CDR1 MNHEY, CDR2 SVGAGI. The CDR3 has 15 residues. Trimming cost V 0 bases and J 3 bases, with 11 bases left between them. The chain's CDR3 is CASSYSYSRHTEAFF. The CDR3 DNA follows: TGTGCCAGCAGTTACTCTTACTCCAGGCACACTGAAGCTTTCTTT.

DNA of the CDR3: TGTGCCAGTAGTTACACGGGCGGGAGCAATCAGCCCCAGCATTTT. Translation: CASSYTGGSNQPQHF. The chain combines TRBV19 with TRBJ1-5; no reliable D call. Germline V gene data show CDR1 as LNHDA and CDR2 as SQIVND (reference sequence). The V gene lost 5 bases and the J gene lost 1 base, with 12 bases spanning the gap. The CDR3 extends over 15 amino acids.

The V call is TRBV4-3, the J call TRBJ1-2, with D unresolved. Germline CDR1 LGHNA, CDR2 YSLEER. The V and J ends lost 0 bases and 0 bases respectively, with 5 bases between them. This CDR3 comprises 14 residues. CDR3 sequence: CASSQDSANYGYTF. Here the CDR3 DNA reads TGCGCCAGCAGCCAAGATTCGGCTAACTATGGCTACACCTTC.

V is TRBV12-5 and J is TRBJ2-5; weak D call: TRBD1 (6 bases). Germline V CDR1 and CDR2: LGHNT, FRNRAP. The CDR3 runs to 14 residues. The ends were cut back, 4 bases at V and 2 bases at J, with 11 bases in the middle. CDR3 sequence (DNA): TGTGCTAGTGGTTCCTGGGACACGCAAGAGACCCAGTACTTC. As protein: CASGSWDTQETQYF.

This clone was recorded only once. CDR3 DNA: TGTGCCAGCAGTTGGAATGGACAGAACCGTAGGGATACGCAGTATTTT. Encoded protein: CASSWNGQNRRDTQYF. The genes are TRBV6-2 or TRBV6-3 and TRBJ2-3, with D possibly TRBD1 on 6 matching bases. The CDR3 sequence is 16 residues long. Germline CDR1 is MNHEY and CDR2 is SVGEGT. Trimming took 4 bases from V and 6 from J, leaving 20 bases between them.

This chain joins TRBV5-1 and TRBJ1-1; 9 nucleotides align to TRBD1. Germline V lookup: CDR1 SGHRS, CDR2 YFSETQ. V lost 3 bases to trimming and J lost 4 bases; unmatched junction nucleotides: 7. The CDR3 has 15 amino acids. The DNA for the CDR3 is TGCGCCAGCAGCTCCACCGGGACAGGGAGCACTGAAGCTTTCTTT. Translating it yields CASSSTGTGSTEAFF.

J is TRBJ1-3 and V is TRBV19; D not certain. The V end was cut by 3 bases, the J end by 7 bases, with 16 bases between. The length of the CDR3 is 15 residues. Germline V CDR1 and CDR2: LNHDA, SQIVND (reference sequence). CDR3 nucleotides: TGTGCCAGTAGTATGGGAGGGTCGATACGGAACACCATATATTTT. Its protein product is CASSMGGSIRNTIYF.

V usage is TRBV19 and J usage is TRBJ2-5, with 8 bases identical to TRBD1. V shed 5 bases and J 5 bases; nucleotides not matched to a gene: 7. The CDR3 runs to 14 residues. The germline V gene has CDR1 LNHDA and CDR2 SQIVND (reference sequence). The CDR3 sequence is CASSGQGAGETQYF. In DNA form, the CDR3 reads TGTGCCAGTAGTGGTCAGGGGGCCGGTGAGACCCAGTACTTC. Based on the CDR3 plus reference TRBV19 and TRBJ2-5, the full variable domain is DGGITQSPKYLFRKEGQNVTLSCEQNLNHDAMYWYRQDPGQGLRLIYYSQIVNDFQKGDIAEGYSVSREKKESFPLTVTSAQKNPTAFYLCASSGQGAGETQYFGPGTRLLVL.

This rearrangement joins TRBV3-1 (or the pseudogene TRBV3-2) to TRBJ2-5, with TRBD2 matching 12 bases. The J segment lost 1 base and the V segment lost 1 base, leaving 10 bases of the junction unmatched. The CDR3 is 19 residues long. CDR1 is LGHDT and CDR2 is YNNKEL in the germline V gene (reference sequence). CDR3 nucleotides: TGTGCCAGCAGCCAAGCCCCCCTAGCGGGGGGGGCGGGCCAAGAGACCCAGTACTTC. This encodes CASSQAPLAGGAGQETQYF.

The chain combines TRBV29-1 with TRBJ1-1; D is possibly TRBD1 (5 bases). Germline lookup yields CDR1 SQVTM and CDR2 ANQGSEA. V shed 0 bases and J shed 6 bases, with 14 bases lying between them. This CDR3 has 14 amino acids. DNA of the CDR3: TGCAGCGTTGAAGATGCAGGGATGTTCGCTGAAGCTTTCTTT. Translating gives CSVEDAGMFAEAFF.

V usage is TRBV7-9 and J usage is TRBJ1-2; a possible D gene is TRBD1 (6 bases). The CDR3 length is 14 residues. CDR1 SEHNR and CDR2 FQNEAQ come from the germline V gene (reference sequence). The V end lost 2 bases, the J end lost 2 bases, and 9 bases lay between the germline ends. The CDR3 loop reads CASSLNRVNYGYTF. In nucleotides, the CDR3 is TGTGCCAGCAGCTTAAACAGGGTGAACTATGGCTACACCTTC.

The V gene is TRBV10-1, the J gene TRBJ1-5; D might be TRBD1 (5 bases). From germline, CDR1 is WNHNN and CDR2 SYGVQD (reference sequence). V was trimmed by 6 bases and J by 7 bases, leaving 13 bases between them. The CDR3 sequence is 13 residues long. The CDR3 spells CASRAGRGQPQHF. The CDR3 DNA sequence: TGCGCCAGCAGGGCGGGGAGGGGACAGCCCCAGCATTTT.

This sequence joins TRBV19 and TRBJ2-3; D remains ambiguous. CDR1 and CDR2 from the germline V gene are LNHDA and SQIVND (reference sequence). The V and J ends lost 7 bases and 1 base respectively, with 15 bases between them. The CDR3 is 15 amino acids. CDR3: CASNVRLSGTDTQYF. CDR3 in DNA: TGTGCCAGTAATGTCCGGTTAAGCGGCACAGATACGCAGTATTTT.

V is TRBV10-3 and J is TRBJ1-3, with D unresolved. The CDR3 spans 11 residues. Germline values: CDR1 ENHRY, CDR2 SYGVKD. V was clipped by 6 bases and J by 6 bases, with 6 bases between them. CDR3 in amino acids: CAIRGENTIYF. CDR3 nucleotide sequence: TGTGCCATCAGGGGCGAAAACACCATATATTTT.

This clone was detected only once. This chain uses TRBV7-2 with TRBJ1-6; D may be TRBD1 (5 bases). The CDR3 loop spans 15 amino acids. Germline assignment: CDR1 SGHTA and CDR2 FQGNSA. The V gene lost 1 base and the J gene lost 11 bases, with 15 bases spanning the gap. The CDR3 DNA reads TGTGCCAGCAGCTTAGTGCAGGGAGGAAGGACACCCCTCCACTTT. Its translation: CASSLVQGGRTPLHF.

The CDR3, as DNA: TGTGCCAGCAGTCTAACAGGGGCCCGCTCCTATAATTCACCCCTCCACTTT. Protein product: CASSLTGARSYNSPLHF. The chain links TRBV27 to TRBJ1-6; TRBD1 agrees at 7 bases. J gave up 0 bases and V 5 bases, and 7 bases lay outside the gene matches. CDR3 length equals 17 residues. The germline V gene has CDR1 MNHEY and CDR2 SMNVEV (reference sequence).

The chain employs TRBV5-1 and TRBJ2-4, with TRBD2 as a possible D gene (6 bases). The germline V and J ends were trimmed by 0 bases and 7 bases, with 11 bases remaining between them. The CDR3 totals 14 residues. Per germline, CDR1 SGHRS and CDR2 YFSETQ. In nucleotides, the CDR3 is TGCGCCAGCAGCTTGGAGTGGGGGAGGAACATTCAGTACTTC. Translation gives CASSLEWGRNIQYF. The full variable domain, in which reference TRBV5-1 and TRBJ2-4 provide the parts outside the CDR3, is KAGVTQTPRYLIKTRGQQVTLSCSPISGHRSVSWYQQTPGQGLQFLFEYFSETQRNKGNFPGRFSGRQFSNSRSEMNVSTLELGDSALYLCASSLEWGRNIQYFGAGTRLSVL.

This chain connects TRBV6-1 to TRBJ2-7; 8 nucleotides match TRBD1. V shed 4 bases and J 6 bases; nucleotides not matched to a gene: 20. The CDR3 is 18 residues long. Germline V gene lookup returns CDR1 MNHNS and CDR2 SASEGT. The CDR3 sequence is CASSGGFGRTGPRAEQYF. Here the CDR3 DNA reads TGTGCCAGCAGTGGTGGCTTCGGGCGGACAGGGCCTCGGGCCGAGCAGTACTTC.

V and J are TRBV19 and TRBJ2-3, with no clear D. Germline loops: CDR1 LNHDA, CDR2 SQIVND (reference sequence). Trimming stripped 6 bases from V and 0 bases from J, with 10 bases between. The CDR3 spans 14 residues. CDR3 protein: CASRVLPSTDTQYF. For the CDR3, the DNA is TGTGCCAGTAGGGTTCTACCTAGCACAGATACGCAGTATTTT.

The chain has TRBV29-1 and TRBJ2-3, with a tentative D call TRBD2 (6 bases). The CDR3 runs to 14 residues. The germline V gene has CDR1 SQVTM and CDR2 ANQGSEA. Trimming stripped 4 bases from V and 4 bases from J, with 15 bases between. In DNA, the CDR3 is TGCAGCGTTGGGGGGGTCACCACATCAGATACGCAGTATTTT. Protein product: CSVGGVTTSDTQYF.

The CDR3 DNA follows: TGTGCCTGGAACCTAGCGGGGCAAGAGACCCAGTACTTC. It encodes CAWNLAGQETQYF. The V call is TRBV30, the J call TRBJ2-5, with 9 bases that match TRBD2. The CDR3 contains 13 residues. Germline CDR1 and CDR2: GTSNPN and SVGIG (reference sequence). Trimming cost V 4 bases and J 2 bases; bases outside gene matches: 2.

This rearrangement joins TRBV4-2 to TRBJ2-1; 7 bases fit TRBD2. The CDR3 consists of 17 residues. V was pared by 0 bases and J by 5 bases, with 10 bases of the junction left unmatched. Germline V gene lookup returns CDR1 LGHNA and CDR2 YNFKEQ. Here the CDR3 reads CASSQDSATRGDNEQFF. For the CDR3, the DNA is TGTGCCAGCAGCCAAGATTCAGCGACTCGGGGGGACAATGAGCAGTTCTTC.

The chain combines TRBV6-5 with TRBJ2-2; D gene unclear. The germline V gene has CDR1 MNHEY and CDR2 SVGAGI. V shed 7 bases and J shed 4 bases, with 16 bases lying between them. The CDR3 totals 15 residues. The CDR3 spells CASTTARTSTGELFF. The CDR3 DNA sequence: TGTGCCAGCACTACAGCCCGAACGTCCACCGGGGAGCTGTTTTTT.